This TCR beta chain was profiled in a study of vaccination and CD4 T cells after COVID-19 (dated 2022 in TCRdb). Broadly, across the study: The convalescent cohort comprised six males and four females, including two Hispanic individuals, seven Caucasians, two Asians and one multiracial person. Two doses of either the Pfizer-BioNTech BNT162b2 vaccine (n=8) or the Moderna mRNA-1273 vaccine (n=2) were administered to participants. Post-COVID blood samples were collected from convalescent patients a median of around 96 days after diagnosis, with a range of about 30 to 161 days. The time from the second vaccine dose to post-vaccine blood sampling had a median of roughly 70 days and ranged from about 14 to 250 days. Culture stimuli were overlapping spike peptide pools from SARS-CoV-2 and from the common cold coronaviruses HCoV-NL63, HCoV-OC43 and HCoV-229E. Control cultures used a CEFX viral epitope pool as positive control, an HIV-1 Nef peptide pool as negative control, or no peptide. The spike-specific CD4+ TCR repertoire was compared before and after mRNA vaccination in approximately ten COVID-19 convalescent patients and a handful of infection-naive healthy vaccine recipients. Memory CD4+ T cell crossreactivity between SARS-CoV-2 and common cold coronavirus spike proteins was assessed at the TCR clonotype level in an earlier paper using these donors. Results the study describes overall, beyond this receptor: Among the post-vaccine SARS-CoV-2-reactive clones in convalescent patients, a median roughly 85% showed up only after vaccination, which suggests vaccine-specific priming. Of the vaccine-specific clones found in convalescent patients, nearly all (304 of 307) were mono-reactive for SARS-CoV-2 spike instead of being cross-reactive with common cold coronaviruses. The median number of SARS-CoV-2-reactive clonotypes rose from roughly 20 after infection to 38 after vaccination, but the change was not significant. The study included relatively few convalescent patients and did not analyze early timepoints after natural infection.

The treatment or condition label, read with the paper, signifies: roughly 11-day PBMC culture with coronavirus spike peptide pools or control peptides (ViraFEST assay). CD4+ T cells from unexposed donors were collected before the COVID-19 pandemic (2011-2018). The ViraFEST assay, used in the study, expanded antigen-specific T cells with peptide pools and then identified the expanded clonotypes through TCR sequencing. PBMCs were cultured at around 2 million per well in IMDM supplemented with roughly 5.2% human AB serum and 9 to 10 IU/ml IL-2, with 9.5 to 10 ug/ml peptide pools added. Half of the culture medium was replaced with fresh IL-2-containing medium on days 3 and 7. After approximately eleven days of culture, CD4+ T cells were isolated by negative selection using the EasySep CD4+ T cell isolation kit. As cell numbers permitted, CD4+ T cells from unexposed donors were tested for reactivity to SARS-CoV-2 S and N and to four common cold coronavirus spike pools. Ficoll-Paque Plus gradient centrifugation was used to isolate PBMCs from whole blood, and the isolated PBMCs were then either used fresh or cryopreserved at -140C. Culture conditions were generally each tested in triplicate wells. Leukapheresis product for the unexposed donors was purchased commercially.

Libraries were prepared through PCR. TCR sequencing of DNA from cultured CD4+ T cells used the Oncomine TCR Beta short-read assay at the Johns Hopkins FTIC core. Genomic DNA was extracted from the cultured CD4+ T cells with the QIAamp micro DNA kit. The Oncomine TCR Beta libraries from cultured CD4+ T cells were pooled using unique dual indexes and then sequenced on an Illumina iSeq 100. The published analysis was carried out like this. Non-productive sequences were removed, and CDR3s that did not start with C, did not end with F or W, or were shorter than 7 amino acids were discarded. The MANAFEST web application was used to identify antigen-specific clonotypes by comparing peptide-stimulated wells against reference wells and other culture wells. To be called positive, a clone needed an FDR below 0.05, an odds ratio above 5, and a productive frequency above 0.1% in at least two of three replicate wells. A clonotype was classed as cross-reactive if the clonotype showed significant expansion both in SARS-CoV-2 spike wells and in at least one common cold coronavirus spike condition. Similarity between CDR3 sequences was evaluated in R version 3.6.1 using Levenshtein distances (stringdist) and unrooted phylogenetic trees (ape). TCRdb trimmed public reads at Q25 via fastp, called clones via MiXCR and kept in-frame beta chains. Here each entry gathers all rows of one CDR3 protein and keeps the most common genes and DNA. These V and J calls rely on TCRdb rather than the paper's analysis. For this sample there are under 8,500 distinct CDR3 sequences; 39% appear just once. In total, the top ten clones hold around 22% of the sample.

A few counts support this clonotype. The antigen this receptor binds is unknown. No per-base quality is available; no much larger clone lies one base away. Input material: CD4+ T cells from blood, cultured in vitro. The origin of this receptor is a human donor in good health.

For the CDR3, the sequence is CASREVYGRKETQYF. The base sequence is TGTGCCAGCCGAGAGGTGTACGGGAGAAAAGAGACCCAGTACTTC. The chain links TRBV6-2 or TRBV6-3 with TRBJ2-5; the D segment could be TRBD2, given 6 matching bases. Cut back by 8 bases and 3 bases, the V and J ends lie 19 bases apart. Taken from the germline V gene, the CDR1 and CDR2 loops are MNHEY and SVGEGT. The CDR3 holds 15 amino acids from the cysteine to the phenylalanine. The entry retains the CDR3 DNA only, 45 bases that are in frame from base 1.